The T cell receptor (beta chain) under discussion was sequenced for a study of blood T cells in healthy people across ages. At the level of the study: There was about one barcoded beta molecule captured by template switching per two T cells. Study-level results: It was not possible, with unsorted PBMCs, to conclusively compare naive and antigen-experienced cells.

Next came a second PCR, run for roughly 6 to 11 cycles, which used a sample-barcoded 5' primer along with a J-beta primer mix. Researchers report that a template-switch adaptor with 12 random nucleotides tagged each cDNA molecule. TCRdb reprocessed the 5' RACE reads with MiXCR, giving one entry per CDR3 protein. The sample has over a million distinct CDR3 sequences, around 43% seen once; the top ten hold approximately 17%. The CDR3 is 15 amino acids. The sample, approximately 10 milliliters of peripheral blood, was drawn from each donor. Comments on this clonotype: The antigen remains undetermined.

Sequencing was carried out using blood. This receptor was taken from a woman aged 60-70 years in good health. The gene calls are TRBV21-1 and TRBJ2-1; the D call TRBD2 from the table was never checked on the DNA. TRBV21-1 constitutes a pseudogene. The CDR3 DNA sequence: TGTGCCAGCAGCGCTCCTAGCGGGAGGGAGGATGAGCAGTTCTTC. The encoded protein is CASSAPSGREDEQFF.